This TCR beta chain originates from a study of blood T cell repertoires in COVID-19. Study-wide context: Collection of acute and convalescent COVID-19 samples took place in the United States, Italy and Spain.

Trimming at V came to 2 bases and at J to 9 bases, leaving 7 bases not matched to a gene. Germline-derived CDR1 and CDR2 are KGHSH and LQKENI. The length of the CDR3 is 15 residues. The repertoire was sequenced with immunoSEQ multiplex PCR; TCRdb's copy has only in-frame clones and lacks some. The table records some 260,000 clones, around 80% of them present only once. V gene TRBV18 combines with J gene TRBJ1-6; 7 nucleotides match TRBD1. The TCR was taken from a man aged 25-45 years with acute COVID-19. Input material: PBMCs or T cells enriched from blood (not recorded which). The CDR3 region has the DNA TGTGCCAGCTCACCAACCGGGACAGCCCCTTCACCCCTCCACTTT. It translates to CASSPTGTAPSPLHF.